The clone carrying this T cell receptor beta chain was detected ten times or more. What it recognizes is unknown. Each patient went into thyroid surgery without having received any treatment. TCRdb re-clonotyped the PCR reads through MiXCR. The sample records approximately 90,000 clones, approximately 12% being singletons. These data originate in a study of metastatic and nonmetastatic thyroid tumors. Findings of the study overall: Versus benign nodules, malignant thyroid tumors reportedly had significantly higher TCR beta diversity, in blood and tumor.

The germline V gene encodes CDR1 DFQATT and CDR2 SNEGSKA (reference sequence). The CDR3 extends over 16 amino acids. The germline V and J ends were trimmed by 0 bases and 2 bases, with 15 bases remaining between them. Material for sequencing was blood. This TCR derives from a female donor with papillary thyroid cancer or a benign thyroid nodule (not recorded which). Some clones in this sample may be carry-over from other donors' samples. The V and J genes are TRBV20-1 and TRBJ2-3; tentatively, D is TRBD2 (6 bases). DNA for the CDR3: TGCAGTGCTAGAGAGGGACTTATTATGAACACAGATACGCAGTATTTT. This codes for CSAREGLIMNTDTQYF.